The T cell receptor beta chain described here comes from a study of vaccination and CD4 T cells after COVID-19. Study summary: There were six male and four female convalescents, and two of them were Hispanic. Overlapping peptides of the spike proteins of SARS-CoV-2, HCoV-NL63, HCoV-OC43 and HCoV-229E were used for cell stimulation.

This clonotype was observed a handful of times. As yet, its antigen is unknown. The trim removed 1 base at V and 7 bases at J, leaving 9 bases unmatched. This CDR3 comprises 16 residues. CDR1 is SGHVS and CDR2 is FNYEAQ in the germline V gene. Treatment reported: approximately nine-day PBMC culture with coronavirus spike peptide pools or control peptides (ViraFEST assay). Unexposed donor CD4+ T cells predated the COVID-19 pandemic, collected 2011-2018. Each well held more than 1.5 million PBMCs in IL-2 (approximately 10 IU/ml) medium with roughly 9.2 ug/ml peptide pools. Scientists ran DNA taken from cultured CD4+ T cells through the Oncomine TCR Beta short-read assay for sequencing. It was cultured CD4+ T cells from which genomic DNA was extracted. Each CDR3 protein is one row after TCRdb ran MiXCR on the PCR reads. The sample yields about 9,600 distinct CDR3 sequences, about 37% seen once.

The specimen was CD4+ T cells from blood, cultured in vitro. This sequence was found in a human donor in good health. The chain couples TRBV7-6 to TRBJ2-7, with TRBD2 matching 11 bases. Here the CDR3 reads CASSLGLAGGPGEQYF. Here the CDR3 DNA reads TGTGCCAGCAGCTTAGGGTTAGCGGGAGGGCCGGGGGAGCAGTACTTC.